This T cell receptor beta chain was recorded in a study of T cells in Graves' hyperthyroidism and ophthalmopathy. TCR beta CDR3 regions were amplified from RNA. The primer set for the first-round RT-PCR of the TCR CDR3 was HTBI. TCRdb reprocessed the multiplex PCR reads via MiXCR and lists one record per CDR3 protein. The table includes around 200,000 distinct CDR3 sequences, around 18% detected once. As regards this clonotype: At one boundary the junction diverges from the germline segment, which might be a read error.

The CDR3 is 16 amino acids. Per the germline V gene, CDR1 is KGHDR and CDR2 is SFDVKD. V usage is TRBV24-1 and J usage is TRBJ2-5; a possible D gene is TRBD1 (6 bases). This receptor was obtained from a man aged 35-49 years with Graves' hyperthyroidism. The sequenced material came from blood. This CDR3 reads CAASDPLAGAQETQYF. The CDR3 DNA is TGTGCCGCCAGTGATCCCCTGGCAGGGGCGCAAGAGACCCAGTACTTC.